The next 5 T cell receptor beta chains were all read from a single sample in a study of spatial heterogeneity in lung cancer. Stated time point: blood at routine non-recurrence follow-up after resection. In TCRdb, the 5' RACE reads were re-called with MiXCR into one record per CDR3 protein. The sample contains 15,000 or so distinct CDR3 sequences, 19% of which appear only once. The sequences come from PBMCs, collected at follow-up. All receptors come from a male donor with early-stage non-small cell lung cancer.

This clonotype is a singleton in its sample. This chain uses TRBV6-5 with TRBJ2-7, with 10 bases identical to TRBD2. The junction had 6 bases not matched to a gene; V was cut back by 6 bases and J by 1 base. From germline, CDR1 is MNHEY and CDR2 SVGAGI. CDR3 length: 15 residues. CDR3 residues: CASSPISGGSYEQYF. The DNA of the CDR3 is TGTGCCAGCAGCCCGATTAGCGGGGGGTCCTACGAGCAGTACTTC.

This chain joins TRBV20-1 and TRBJ2-1, with 9 bases aligning to TRBD2. The CDR3 is made up of 14 amino acids. Trimming took 3 bases from V and 6 from J; bases not matched to a gene: 6. Germline loops: CDR1 DFQATT, CDR2 SNEGSKA (reference sequence). CDR3 in amino acids: CSASPLAGINEQFF. The CDR3 bases are TGCAGTGCTAGTCCGCTAGCGGGAATCAATGAGCAGTTCTTC.

This clonotype rates as medium-sized. This chain links TRBV24-1 with TRBJ1-5; the D gene is possibly TRBD1 (5 bases). With 7 bases removed from V and 5 bases from J, the gap between germline ends came to 26 bases. Germline V CDR1 and CDR2: KGHDR, SFDVKD. The CDR3 sequence is 18 residues long. CDR3 DNA sequence: TGTGCCACCAGCGGAACTGCCCTGGGGCAGACAGCCCATCAGCCCCAGCATTTT. It specifies CATSGTALGQTAHQPQHF.

This clonotype was counted a few times. The V gene is TRBV5-4, the J gene TRBJ2-7, with 8 bases identical to TRBD1. With V trimmed by 2 bases and J by 5 bases, 6 bases remained unmatched. There are 14 residues in the CDR3. Germline CDR1 reads SGHNT; CDR2 reads YYREEE (reference sequence). Here the CDR3 DNA reads TGTGCCAGCAGCTTTTCCGGGACAGGAAACGAGCAGTACTTC. It codes for CASSFSGTGNEQYF.

This clonotype has only a few counts. The chain employs TRBV27 and TRBJ1-6, with 7 bases aligning to TRBD1. V lost 6 bases, J lost 14 bases, and 7 bases stayed unmatched. The CDR3 consists of 12 residues. CDR1 MNHEY and CDR2 SMNVEV come from the germline V gene (reference sequence). The CDR3 DNA follows: TGTGCCAGCAGAGAGGGACAGCTGGCCCTCCACTTT. Amino acid sequence: CASREGQLALHF.